This TCR beta chain was profiled in a study of blood T cell repertoires in COVID-19. At the level of the study: The samples span acute and convalescent COVID-19 from the United States, Italy and Spain.

As originally analysed: The authors estimated nucleated cell counts from reference gene primer amplification. Profiling relied on immunoSEQ multiplex PCR, and the TCRdb table lists in-frame clones only, not all of them. The V and J calls and clone size were taken over from that table, and D and trimming were inferred from the DNA. The sample holds around 180,000 clones, around 89% seen once. Trimming pared 3 bases from V and 3 bases from J, leaving 8 bases between. Germline CDR1 DFQATT, CDR2 SNEGSKA (reference sequence). This CDR3 is built from 12 residues. V usage is TRBV20-1 and J usage is TRBJ1-2; D call uncertain. The sequencing sample was made of peripheral blood. This clonotype originated in a man between 60 and 75 years old with acute or convalescent COVID-19. This CDR3 is CSASRQDYGYTF. DNA for the CDR3: TGCAGTGCTAGTAGGCAGGACTATGGCTACACCTTC.